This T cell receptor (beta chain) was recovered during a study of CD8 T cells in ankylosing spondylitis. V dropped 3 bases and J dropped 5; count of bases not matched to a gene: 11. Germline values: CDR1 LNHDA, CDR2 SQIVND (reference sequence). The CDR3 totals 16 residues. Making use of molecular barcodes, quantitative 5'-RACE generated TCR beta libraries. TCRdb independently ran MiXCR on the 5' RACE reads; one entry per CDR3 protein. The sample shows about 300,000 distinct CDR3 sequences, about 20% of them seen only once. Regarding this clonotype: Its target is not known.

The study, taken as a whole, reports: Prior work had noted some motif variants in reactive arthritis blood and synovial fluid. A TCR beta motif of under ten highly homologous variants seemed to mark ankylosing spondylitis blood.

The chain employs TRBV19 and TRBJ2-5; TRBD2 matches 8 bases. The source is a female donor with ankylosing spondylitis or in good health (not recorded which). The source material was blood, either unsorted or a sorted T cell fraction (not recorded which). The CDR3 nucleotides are TGTGCCAGTAGTATCTCGGGACTAGGATTCGTCGAGACCCAGTACTTC. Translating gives CASSISGLGFVETQYF.